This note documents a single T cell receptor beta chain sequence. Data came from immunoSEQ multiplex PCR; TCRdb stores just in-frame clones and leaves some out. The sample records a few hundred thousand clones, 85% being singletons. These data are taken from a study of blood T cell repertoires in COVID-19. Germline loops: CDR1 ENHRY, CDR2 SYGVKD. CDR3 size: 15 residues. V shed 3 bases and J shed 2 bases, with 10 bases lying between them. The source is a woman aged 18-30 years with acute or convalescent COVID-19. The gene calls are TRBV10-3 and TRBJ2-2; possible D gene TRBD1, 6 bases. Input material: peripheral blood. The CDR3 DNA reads TGTGCCATCAGTGATGGACAGATTAACACCGGGGAGCTGTTTTTT. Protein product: CAISDGQINTGELFF.